These T cell receptor beta chains were read from a single sample in a study of yellow fever vaccine responses in identical twins. TCRdb re-called the RT-PCR reads with MiXCR, one entry per CDR3 protein. The data show approximately 32,000 distinct CDR3 sequences, with 45% to 65% seen just once and 4.5% held by the top ten. The material sequenced was T cells from blood (PBMCs), unsorted or a sorted subset (not recorded which), taken before or after yellow fever vaccination (not recorded which). The receptors shown here come from a woman under 30 who received the yellow fever vaccine. CDR3s include the opening cysteine and the closing phenylalanine or tryptophan. Fields, in order: clone size, V gene, J gene, D gene, CDR3 DNA, CDR3 protein. A D gene is named only where the DNA matches it firmly. The size entry is marked missing in some rows and otherwise reads once, few, many or a size class.

few	TRBV2	TRBJ2-1	-	TGTGCCAGCAGAGCCGCCCCAATGGAGCAGTTCTTC	CASRAAPMEQFF
few	TRBV12-3/TRBV12-4	TRBJ2-3	-	TGTGCCAGCAGTTCAGAACTGAGCACAGATACGCAGTATTTT	CASSSELSTDTQYF
-	TRBV29-1	TRBJ2-5	TRBD1	TGCAGCGTTGACTCCGGGACAGGTCCGGAGACCCAGTACTTC	CSVDSGTGPETQYF
-	TRBV20-1	TRBJ2-5	TRBD2	TGCAGTCCGGGACTAGCGGGAAAAGAGACCCAGTACTTC	CSPGLAGKETQYF
few	TRBV11-3	TRBJ1-1	-	TGTGCCAGCAGCTGGGGACAGAACACTGAAGCTTTCTTT	CASSWGQNTEAFF
-	TRBV9	TRBJ1-2	-	TGTGCCAGCAGGGGTCCGGCTTATGGCTACACCTTC	CASRGPAYGYTF
-	TRBV2	TRBJ1-1	-	TGTGCCAGCAGCGAGGGGGGTTTCACTGAAGCTTTCTTT	CASSEGGFTEAFF
-	TRBV12-3/TRBV12-4	TRBJ2-4	-	TGTGCCAGCAGTTTACAGGGGCAACTAGCCAAAAACATTCAGTACTTC	CASSLQGQLAKNIQYF
-	TRBV27	TRBJ1-2	-	TGTGCCAGCAGTCACAGGGTCGGGTATGGCTACACCTTC	CASSHRVGYGYTF
-	TRBV12-3/TRBV12-4	TRBJ2-4	TRBD2	TGTGCCAGCATGGGAGGGTCCAAAAACATTCAGTACTTC	CASMGGSKNIQYF
-	TRBV2	TRBJ1-2	-	TGTGCCAGCAGTGTATTGGCCCAGGCAGGCCACACCTTC	CASSVLAQAGHTF
-	TRBV2	TRBJ2-1	-	TGTGCCAGGGGATACTCCTACAATGAGCAGTTCTTC	CARGYSYNEQFF
-	TRBV2	TRBJ2-1	-	TGTGCCAGCTGTCCCCGCGGTTCCTACAATGAGCAGTTCTTC	CASCPRGSYNEQFF
few	TRBV12-3/TRBV12-4	TRBJ2-1	-	TGTGCCAGCAGTTTGGCACAGAGCTCCTACAATGAGCAGTTCTTC	CASSLAQSSYNEQFF
-	TRBV7-2	TRBJ1-1	-	TGTGCCAGCAGCTTAGCGTTGGTGCCGAGTGAAGCTTTCTTT	CASSLALVPSEAFF
-	TRBV29-1	TRBJ2-1	TRBD2	TGCAGCGTTGAACTGGCTAGCGGGAGGGACCCCTACAATGAGCAGTTCTTC	CSVELASGRDPYNEQFF
few	TRBV18	TRBJ1-2	TRBD1	TGTGCCAGCTCACCCCAGGGGGACTATGGCTACACCTTC	CASSPQGDYGYTF
-	TRBV19	TRBJ2-1	TRBD1	TGTGCCAGCCGGGACAGGGTCAATGAGCAGTTCTTC	CASRDRVNEQFF